The table lists the clone carrying this T cell receptor beta chain with a count of one. CDR1 is SGHDN, CDR2 FVKESK, per germline. V lost 0 bases and J 3 bases, leaving 21 bases between the germline ends. The CDR3 consists of 18 residues. This entry is derived from a study of T cell responses to AZD1222 COVID-19 vaccine. The method was immunoSEQ multiplex PCR; TCRdb's version includes in-frame clones alone and lacks a portion of them. The profile shows about 140,000 clones, roughly nine tenths of them singletons. Investigators merged groups given second doses at roughly 4 or roughly 12 weeks. The sequencing used peripheral blood, collected 28 days after the second AZD1222 dose. The sequence was obtained from an adult who received the AZD1222 COVID-19 vaccine. The V and J genes are TRBV14 and TRBJ2-7; D remains unclear. The CDR3 protein is CASSQDSFWSPGLYEQYF. CDR3 sequence (DNA): TGTGCCAGCAGCCAAGATAGCTTTTGGTCCCCCGGTCTCTACGAGCAGTACTTC.